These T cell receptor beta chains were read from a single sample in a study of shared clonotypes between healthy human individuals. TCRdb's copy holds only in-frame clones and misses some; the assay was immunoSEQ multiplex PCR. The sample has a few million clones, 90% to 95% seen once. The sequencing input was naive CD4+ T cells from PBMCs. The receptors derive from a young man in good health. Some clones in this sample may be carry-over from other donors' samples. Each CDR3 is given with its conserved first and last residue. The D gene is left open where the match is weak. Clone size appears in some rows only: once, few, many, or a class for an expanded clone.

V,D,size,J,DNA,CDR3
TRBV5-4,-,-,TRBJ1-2,TGTGCCAGCAGCTTCACGTCGGGGGGCTCGGGCTATGGCTACACCTTC,CASSFTSGGSGYGYTF
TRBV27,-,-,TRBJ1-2,TGTGCCAGCAGTTTCCAAAGGGAGGGGGGCGGCTACACCTTC,CASSFQREGGGYTF
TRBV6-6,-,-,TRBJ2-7,TGTGCCAGCAGTTACTCTCCGGCCCGCTCCTACGAGCAGTACTTC,CASSYSPARSYEQYF
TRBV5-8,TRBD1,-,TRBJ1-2,TGTGCCAGCAGCTACCGTGGGACAGGAAGCTATGGCTACACCTTC,CASSYRGTGSYGYTF
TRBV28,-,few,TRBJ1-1,TGTGCCAGCACCCACATGAACACTGAAGCTTTCTTT,CASTHMNTEAFF
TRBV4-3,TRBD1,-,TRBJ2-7,TGCGCCAGCAGCCCCCTCCGACAGGGAACCCACGAGCAGTACTTC,CASSPLRQGTHEQYF
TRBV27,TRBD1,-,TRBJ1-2,TGTGCCAGCAGTCCCAGAATTGGACAGGTACATCCTAACTATGGCTACACCTTC,CASSPRIGQVHPNYGYTF
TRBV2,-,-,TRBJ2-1,TGTGCCAGCAGTTGGATCGGGGGACGGTCTGGTCTGCAGTTCTTC,CASSWIGGRSGLQFF
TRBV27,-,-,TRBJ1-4,TGTGCCAGCAGTACGGGCACACTTAATGAAAAACTGTTTTTT,CASSTGTLNEKLFF
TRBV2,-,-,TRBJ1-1,TGTGCCAGCAGTGAATCGCCAGATCCCCTCATGAACACTGAAGCTTTCTTT,CASSESPDPLMNTEAFF
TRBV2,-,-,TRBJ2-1,TGTGCCAGCAGTGAGGGAAGGGAGCAGTTCTTC,CASSEGREQFF
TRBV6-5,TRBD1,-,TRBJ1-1,TGTGCCAGCACCCGACAGGGGAACACTGAAGCTTTCTTT,CASTRQGNTEAFF
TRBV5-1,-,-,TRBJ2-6,TGCGCCAGCAGCTTGGGACGGGGCGCTGGGGCCAACGTCCTGACTTTC,CASSLGRGAGANVLTF
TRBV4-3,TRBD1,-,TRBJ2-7,TGCGCCAGCAGCCAATCCCCCGGGACAGGGGGCTACGAGCAGCACTTC,CASSQSPGTGGYEQHF
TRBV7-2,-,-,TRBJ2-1,TGTGCCAGCAGCTTAGTGAGTGGCAGGGTCAACTACAATGAGCAGTTCTTC,CASSLVSGRVNYNEQFF
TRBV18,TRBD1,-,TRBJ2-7,TGTGCCAGCTCATACAGGGGGCAAGGCTACGAGCAGTACTTC,CASSYRGQGYEQYF
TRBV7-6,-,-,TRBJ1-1,TGTGCCAGCAGCTTAGTCAGGGAGGGAATGAACACTGAAGCTTTCTTT,CASSLVREGMNTEAFF
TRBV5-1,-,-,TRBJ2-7,TGCGCCAGCAGCTTAGGCCGGGACAAGACCTACGAGCAGTACTTC,CASSLGRDKTYEQYF
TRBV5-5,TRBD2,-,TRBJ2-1,TGTGCCAGCAGCTTGTTGACTAGCGGGGGTGAGCAGTTCTTC,CASSLLTSGGEQFF
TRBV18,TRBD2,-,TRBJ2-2,TGTGCCAGCTCACCACCCGGGACTAACGGGGAGCTGTTTTTT,CASSPPGTNGELFF
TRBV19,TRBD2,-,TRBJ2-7,TGTGCCAGTAGTGCACCGGGACTAGCGGGAGGCGAGCAGTACTTC,CASSAPGLAGGEQYF
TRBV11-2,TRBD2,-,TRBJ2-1,TGTGCCAGCAGCCGGGGGGGCCCCGCCTACAATGAGCAGTTCTTC,CASSRGGPAYNEQFF
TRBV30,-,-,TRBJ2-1,TGTGCCTGGAGCTGGGGCACCTATGAGCAGTTCTTC,CAWSWGTYEQFF
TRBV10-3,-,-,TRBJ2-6,TGTGCCCCAATACAAGGAACAGGTTACTCTGGGGCCAACGTCCTGACTTTC,CAPIQGTGYSGANVLTF
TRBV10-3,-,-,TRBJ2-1,TGTGCCATCAGTGAGCGCCTCGGGACTCCTTACAATGAGCAGTTCTTC,CAISERLGTPYNEQFF
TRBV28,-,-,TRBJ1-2,TGTGCCAGCAGTTTCAGGGGAACTGGCTACACCTTC,CASSFRGTGYTF
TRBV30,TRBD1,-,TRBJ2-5,TGTGCCTGGAACCGGGGACAGCGACAAGAGACCCAGTACTTC,CAWNRGQRQETQYF
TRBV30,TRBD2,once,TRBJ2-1,TGTGCCTGGAATTGGGAGGGCCTAGGCAATGAGCAGTTCTTC,CAWNWEGLGNEQFF
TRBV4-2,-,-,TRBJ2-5,TGTGCCAGCAGCGGAGAAGGAAGGGTGGGGGGACAAGAGACCCAGTACTTC,CASSGEGRVGGQETQYF
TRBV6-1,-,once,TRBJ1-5,TGTGCCAGCAGCCCCAGTGGGGGGGGGAATCAGCCCCAGCATTTT,CASSPSGGGNQPQHF
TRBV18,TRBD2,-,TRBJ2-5,TGTGCCAGCTCACCCAACCCGGGACTAGCGGGAATGGAGACCCAGTACTTC,CASSPNPGLAGMETQYF
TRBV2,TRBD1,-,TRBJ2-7,TGTGCCAGCACCCGACAGGGGGTTTCCTACGAGCAGTACTTC,CASTRQGVSYEQYF
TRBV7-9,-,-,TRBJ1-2,TGTGCCAGCAGCCCCCGCGTCGGGGGCGGAGTCCCCCGCGGCTACACCTTC,CASSPRVGGGVPRGYTF
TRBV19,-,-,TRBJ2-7,TGTGCCAGTAGCTACCGGGACGGGCACTACGAGCAGTACTTC,CASSYRDGHYEQYF
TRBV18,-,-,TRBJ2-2,TGTGCCAGCTCCACGAAGGCGGAAAACACCGGGGAGCTGTTTTTT,CASSTKAENTGELFF
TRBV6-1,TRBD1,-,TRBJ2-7,TGTGCCACCGCACCCGGGACAGGGGTGACCCACGAGCAGTACTTC,CATAPGTGVTHEQYF
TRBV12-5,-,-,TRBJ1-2,TGTGCTAGTGGTTTGGACAGGGTAGGCTACACCTTC,CASGLDRVGYTF
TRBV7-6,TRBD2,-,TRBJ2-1,TGTGCCAGCAGCTTAGGTCTAGCGGGAGGGGAGCAGTTCTTC,CASSLGLAGGEQFF
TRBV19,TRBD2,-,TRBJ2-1,TGTGCCAGTAGTAGTCTAGCGGGATCAAGGGAGCAGTTCTTC,CASSSLAGSREQFF
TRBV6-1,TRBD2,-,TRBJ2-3,TGTGCCAGCAGTGCTGGCGAGCGGGAATGGGAGTATTTT,CASSAGEREWEYF
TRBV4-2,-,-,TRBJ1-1,TGTGCCAGCAGCCAAGAGTTTATCGGGTTGGCTTTCTTT,CASSQEFIGLAFF
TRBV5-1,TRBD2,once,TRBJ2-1,TGCGCCAGCAGCTTGGGCGGGAGGGCTTGGGATGAGCAGTTCTTC,CASSLGGRAWDEQFF